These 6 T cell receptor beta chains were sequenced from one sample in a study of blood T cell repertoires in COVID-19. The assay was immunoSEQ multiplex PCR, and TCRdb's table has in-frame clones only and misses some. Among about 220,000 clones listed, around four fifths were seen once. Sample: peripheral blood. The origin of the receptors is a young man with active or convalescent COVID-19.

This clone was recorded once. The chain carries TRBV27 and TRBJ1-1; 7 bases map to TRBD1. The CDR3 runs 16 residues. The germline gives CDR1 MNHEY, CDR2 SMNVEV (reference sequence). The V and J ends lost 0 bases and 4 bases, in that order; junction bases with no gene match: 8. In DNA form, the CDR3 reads TGTGCCAGCAGTTTATCGGAGCTGACAGGGAGCACTGAAGCTTTCTTT. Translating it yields CASSLSELTGSTEAFF.

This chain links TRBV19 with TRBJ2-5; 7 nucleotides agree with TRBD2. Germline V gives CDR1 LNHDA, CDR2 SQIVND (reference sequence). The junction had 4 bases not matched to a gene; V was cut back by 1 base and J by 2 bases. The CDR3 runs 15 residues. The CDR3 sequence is CASSIVKRGQETQYF. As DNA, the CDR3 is TGTGCCAGTAGTATAGTGAAGCGGGGACAAGAGACCCAGTACTTC.

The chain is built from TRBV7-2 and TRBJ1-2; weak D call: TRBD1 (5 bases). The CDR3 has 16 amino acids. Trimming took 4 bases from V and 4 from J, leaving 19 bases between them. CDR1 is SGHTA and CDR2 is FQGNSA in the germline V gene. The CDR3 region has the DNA TGTGCCAGCAGCTCCGGGACTCCCCTCCCCGGCTATGGCTACACCTTC. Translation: CASSSGTPLPGYGYTF.

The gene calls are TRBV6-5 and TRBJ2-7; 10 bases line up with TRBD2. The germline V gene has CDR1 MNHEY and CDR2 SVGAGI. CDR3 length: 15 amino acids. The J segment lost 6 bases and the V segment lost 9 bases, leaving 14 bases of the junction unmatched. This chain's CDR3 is CASTGLGLAFGEQYF. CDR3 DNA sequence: TGTGCCAGTACAGGGCTGGGACTAGCGTTTGGCGAGCAGTACTTC.

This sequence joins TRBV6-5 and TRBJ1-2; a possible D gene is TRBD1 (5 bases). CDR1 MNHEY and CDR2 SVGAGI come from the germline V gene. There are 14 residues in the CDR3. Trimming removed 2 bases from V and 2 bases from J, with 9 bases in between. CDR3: CASSYGPGNYGYTF. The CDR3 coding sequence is TGTGCCAGCAGTTACGGGCCAGGGAACTATGGCTACACCTTC.

The CDR3 sequence is CATGGLNTDTQYF. The DNA of the CDR3 is TGTGCCACCGGGGGGTTGAACACAGATACGCAGTATTTT. J is TRBJ2-3 and V is TRBV12-3 or TRBV12-4, with 7 bases fitting TRBD2. V trimming: 10 bases; J trimming: 2 bases; junction bases outside the gene matches: 6. There are 13 residues in the CDR3.